This TCR beta chain came from a study of human versus mouse CDR3 diversity and MHC coevolution. Sequencing was performed with immunoSEQ multiplex PCR; in TCRdb, only in-frame clones are kept and a portion is missing. This sample has about 81,000 clones, with over 85% found just once. Naive CD4 T cells, CD45RO-negative and CD62L-positive, were flow-sorted from PBMCs. Findings and caveats of the study: iCHAO1 estimated the human TCR beta repertoire at roughly 1.5 million clonotypes.

The germline V gene encodes CDR1 SEHNR and CDR2 FQNEAQ (reference sequence). V lost 1 base, J lost 7 bases, and 10 bases stayed unmatched. This CDR3 region has 16 residues. With regard to this clone: The antigen remains unidentified.

Specimen: naive CD4+ T cells from blood. Subset: CD45RO-negative CD62L-positive naive CD4 T cells. This rearrangement joins TRBV7-9 to TRBJ1-2; TRBD1 matches 9 bases. The receptor was isolated from a person aged 30 to 69 in good health. The CDR3 coding sequence is TGTGCCAGCAGCTTAGGGATGGGGACAGGGACCCTTGGCTACACCTTC. Protein sequence: CASSLGMGTGTLGYTF.